This T cell receptor beta chain was sequenced for a study of blood T cells in healthy people across ages. Details on this clonotype: The antigen is undetermined.

Each donor's blood draw was around 10 milliliters of peripheral blood. The germline CDR1 and CDR2 sequences are SNHLY and FYNNEI. This CDR3 has 14 residues. V gave up 2 bases and J gave up 7 bases; unmatched junction bases: 4. A second PCR, run for roughly 7 to 11 cycles, used a sample-barcoded 5' primer plus a J-beta primer mix. Each TCR beta cDNA got a 12-nucleotide random molecular identifier. A single record per CDR3 protein comes from TCRdb applying MiXCR to the 5' RACE reads. The table records about 1 million distinct CDR3 sequences, under 45% of them present only once. Study conclusions and caveats: Donor CMV status was unknown, possibly confounding expanded clonotype changes. Unsorted PBMCs ruled out conclusive naive versus antigen-experienced comparison.

The sequencing sample was made of blood. The TCR was taken from a woman in her sixties in good health. The chain recombines TRBV2 with TRBJ1-4; 7 bases line up with TRBD1. CDR3 bases: TGTGCCAGCAGTGAAACAGGGGTGGGTGAAAAACTGTTTTTT. Amino acid sequence: CASSETGVGEKLFF.